This is a list of T cell receptor beta chains from one sample in a study of blood T cell repertoires in COVID-19. Assay used: immunoSEQ multiplex PCR; TCRdb lists only in-frame clones, some missing. The repertoire has approximately 260,000 clones, approximately 79% of them found once; the top ten carry 4% to 6%. The sample was peripheral blood. All receptors derive from a woman of 80 years or more with active or convalescent COVID-19. Each CDR3 is given with its conserved first and last residue. D genes are given only for firm matches.

d_gene,v_gene,CDR3aa
TRBD1,TRBV3-1/TRBV3-2,CASSQDGTGGITEAFF
.,TRBV27,CASSPRRGANTGELFF
TRBD1,TRBV5-1,CATRKPGTEGYNEQFF
TRBD1,TRBV5-4,CASSAGTENTEAFF
.,TRBV5-4,CASSQGGGGPYNEQFF
TRBD1,TRBV5-4,CASRAEQGIGGYTF
TRBD1,TRBV19,CASSIPRTGSGRQPQHF
.,TRBV20-1,CSARQQETQYF
TRBD2,TRBV6-5,CASRLAGSDSEQFF
.,TRBV7-9,CASSLIVRANTEAFF
TRBD1,TRBV5-8,CASSLSRDRGNQPQHF
.,TRBV4-1,CASSRSGQSYGTEAFF
.,TRBV7-9,CASSDNRELFSPLHF
.,TRBV6-5,CASRVGEGGTYEQYF
TRBD1,TRBV27,CASSWGGQGNQPQHF
TRBD1,TRBV15,CATHRGENTEAFF
.,TRBV2,CASSKNTGLFF
.,TRBV3-1/TRBV3-2,CASSRKNRGFSSGNTIYF
TRBD1,TRBV19,CASSIGQGNTDTQYF
TRBD1,TRBV27,CASSSRTGVTLLSNQPQHF
.,TRBV18,CASSPNQGLNTEAFF
.,TRBV2,CASTPGTSVPDTQYF
.,TRBV14,CASSQEYYNEQFF
.,TRBV3-1/TRBV3-2,CASSQGTANNSPLHF
TRBD1,TRBV28,CASRQQGVYEQYF
TRBD1,TRBV5-1,CASSLTGGNYGYTF
TRBD1,TRBV29-1,CSVAGTGGLRDTQYF
.,TRBV10-3,CAISEDRPIDRSYYGYTF
.,TRBV6-1,CASSEGASVYGYTF
TRBD1,TRBV3-1/TRBV3-2,CASSRQGFTEAFF
TRBD2,TRBV6-5,CASRRLAGQEQFF
TRBD1,TRBV7-2,CASSSGPRDRDTRAYF
.,TRBV5-1,CASSLGTGNQPQHF
TRBD2,TRBV9,CASSPGLAGRGDTGELFF
.,TRBV19,CASSIGQGYGYTF